This entry concerns a single TCR beta chain. Its antigen remains unidentified. Using immunoSEQ multiplex PCR, the repertoire was profiled, and TCRdb retains in-frame clones only, with some absent. The sample holds fewer than 25,000 clones; 65% to 80% are singletons and the top ten take 10%. This entry belongs to a study of vaccination effects on CD4 cells after COVID-19. Ahead of sequencing, the ViraFEST assay grew antigen-specific CD4+ T cells using viral peptide pools. Culture proceeded for more than nine days, and CD4+ T cells were then isolated. Vaccinated recipients, who were negative for nucleocapsid antibodies, had no history of SARS-CoV-2 infection. The CDR3 spans 22 residues.

J is TRBJ2-3 and V is TRBV12-2; the table names TRBD2, a call not compared with the DNA. TRBV12-2 is a pseudogene locus. The receptor comes from a human donor who received a COVID-19 vaccine. Material: CD4+ T cells from PBMCs cultured with HCoV-NL63 spike peptides, obtained before COVID-19 vaccination. The DNA for the CDR3 is TGTGCAAGTCGCTTAGGCCCTGTTGCTACTAGCGGGGGGCTCCGATACACAGATACGCAGTATTTT. This gives the protein CASRLGPVATSGGLRYTDTQYF.